A selection of T cell receptor beta chains follows, all from one sample in a study of T cell repertoires in cytomegalovirus infection. TCRdb re-analysed the reads in MiXCR, keeping a single row per CDR3 protein. The sample holds 150,000 to 200,000 distinct CDR3 sequences, 13% to 15% seen once. What was sequenced was PBMCs. The receptors were sampled from a human donor in good health (CMV status not recorded). Some clones in this sample may be carry-over from other donors' samples. The CDR3 runs from the conserved cysteine through the conserved F or W. A D gene is named only where the DNA matches it firmly. A row's size may be missing; if present it is once, few, many or a size class.

J	D	size	V	CDR3	DNA
TRBJ2-7	TRBD2	.	TRBV28	CASSLYRRGGNEQYF	TGTGCCAGCAGTTTATATCGCCGGGGGGGAAACGAGCAGTACTTC
TRBJ2-5	.	many	TRBV7-6	CASSLGSYNQETQYF	TGTGCCAGCAGCTTAGGATCCTACAACCAAGAGACCCAGTACTTC
TRBJ2-1	.	.	TRBV11-3	CASSPGRTYNEQFF	TGTGCCAGCAGCCCCGGAAGGACCTACAATGAGCAGTTCTTC
TRBJ2-3	TRBD2	many	TRBV7-2	CASSLGLARLTDTQYF	TGTGCCAGCAGCCTGGGACTAGCTAGGCTCACAGATACGCAGTATTTT
TRBJ1-1	.	.	TRBV6-1	CASSEQDGMNTEAFF	TGTGCCAGCAGTGAGCAGGACGGGATGAACACTGAAGCTTTCTTT
TRBJ2-5	TRBD2	few	TRBV15	CATGRLAGALYQETQYF	TGTGCCACCGGGAGACTAGCGGGGGCCCTATACCAAGAGACCCAGTACTTC
TRBJ2-5	.	many	TRBV12-3/TRBV12-4	CASSHGQTNQETQYF	TGTGCCAGCAGCCATGGCCAGACCAATCAAGAGACCCAGTACTTC
TRBJ1-1	.	many	TRBV10-3	CAISEGGNTEAFF	TGTGCCATCAGTGAGGGGGGGAACACTGAAGCTTTCTTT
TRBJ1-1	.	.	TRBV7-9	CASSSGRRVAFF	TGTGCCAGCAGCTCGGGACGCCGAGTGGCTTTCTTT
TRBJ2-4	TRBD2	few	TRBV5-1	CASSRTTSGSGENIQYF	TGCGCCAGCAGCCGGACCACTAGCGGGAGCGGGGAAAACATTCAGTACTTC
TRBJ1-1	.	few	TRBV20-1	CSARRVSYRDGRVDTEAFF	TGCAGTGCTAGGAGAGTATCTTACCGGGACGGGAGGGTTGACACTGAAGCTTTCTTT
TRBJ2-5	.	many	TRBV28	CASSLSSPGVETQYF	TGTGCCAGCAGTTTATCCAGTCCGGGAGTAGAGACCCAGTACTTC
TRBJ2-3	TRBD2	many	TRBV7-2	CASSPSGAAGRALGNTQYF	TGTGCCAGCAGCCCTAGTGGAGCAGCGGGGAGAGCCCTCGGAAATACGCAGTATTTT
TRBJ1-1	.	.	TRBV6-2/TRBV6-3	CASIRNTEAFF	TGTGCCAGCATCCGGAACACTGAAGCTTTCTTT
TRBJ2-1	.	few	TRBV29-1	CSVAEVDEQFF	TGCAGCGTTGCCGAGGTGGATGAGCAGTTCTTC
TRBJ2-1	TRBD2	.	TRBV7-2	CASGLAGGTYNEQFF	TGTGCCAGCGGCCTAGCGGGAGGAACCTACAATGAGCAGTTCTTC
TRBJ2-7	.	once	TRBV6-5	CASSPRDPSSYEQYF	TGTGCCAGCAGTCCTAGGGACCCAAGCTCCTACGAGCAGTACTTC
TRBJ1-5	.	once	TRBV12-3/TRBV12-4	CASSLRMSGLSNQPQHF	TGTGCCAGCAGTTTGAGGATGTCAGGCCTTAGCAATCAGCCCCAGCATTTT
TRBJ2-1	TRBD2	.	TRBV29-1	CSVVGLAGLGLYNEQFF	TGCAGCGTTGTCGGACTAGCGGGCCTCGGATTGTACAATGAGCAGTTCTTC
TRBJ2-1	TRBD2	.	TRBV4-3	CACSQGRKGGRGNEQFF	TGCGCCTGCAGCCAAGGAAGGAAGGGCGGGAGGGGTAATGAGCAGTTCTTC